Presented here are 14 T cell receptor beta chains from one specimen sequenced in a study of cytomegalovirus exposure and HLA in healthy donors. Primers included in the PCR were 60 Vbeta and 13 Jbeta primers. Profiling relied on immunoSEQ multiplex PCR, and the TCRdb table lists in-frame clones only, not all of them. The sample comprises approximately 97,000 clones, 81% of which are singletons, and 4.5% to 5.5% rests with the top ten. Sequenced: PBMCs. These receptors originate from a man aged 40-49 years in good health and CMV-seropositive.

CDR3 amino acids: CASSPNGGIKETQYF. In DNA, the CDR3 is TGTGCCAGCAGCCCGAATGGCGGGATCAAAGAGACCCAGTACTTC. V is TRBV5-4 and J is TRBJ2-5; D is perhaps TRBD2 (6 bases). Germline loops: CDR1 SGHNT, CDR2 YYREEE (reference sequence). The length of the CDR3 is 15 residues. V lost 4 bases and J lost 3, with 16 bases in between.

This clone was found a few times. This chain joins TRBV19 and TRBJ1-3, with D possibly matching TRBD1 (6 bases). Trimming removed 6 bases at V and 3 bases at J, with 12 bases between. The CDR3 contains 14 residues. The germline CDR1 and CDR2 sequences are LNHDA and SQIVND (reference sequence). The CDR3 loop is CASRRDNDGNTIYF. CDR3 nucleotide sequence: TGTGCCAGTAGGAGGGACAATGATGGAAACACCATATATTTT. Full variable domain (outside the CDR3, taken from reference TRBV19 and TRBJ1-3): DGGITQSPKYLFRKEGQNVTLSCEQNLNHDAMYWYRQDPGQGLRLIYYSQIVNDFQKGDIAEGYSVSREKKESFPLTVTSAQKNPTAFYLCASRRDNDGNTIYFGEGSWLTVV.

The chain couples TRBV19 to TRBJ2-3, with a possible D match to TRBD1 (5 bases). Germline loops: CDR1 LNHDA, CDR2 SQIVND (reference sequence). V was cut by 5 bases and J by 0 bases, with 9 bases left in between. CDR3 length: 14 amino acids. CDR3 nucleotides: TGTGCCAGTAGTCCCAGGGCTAGCACAGATACGCAGTATTTT. Its protein product is CASSPRASTDTQYF. The full variable domain, with the rest looked up from reference TRBV19 and TRBJ2-3, is DGGITQSPKYLFRKEGQNVTLSCEQNLNHDAMYWYRQDPGQGLRLIYYSQIVNDFQKGDIAEGYSVSREKKESFPLTVTSAQKNPTAFYLCASSPRASTDTQYFGPGTRLTVL.

V is TRBV6-5 and J is TRBJ2-7; D perhaps matches TRBD2 (5 bases). The ends were cut back, 6 bases at V and 5 bases at J, with 14 bases in the middle. Germline lookup yields CDR1 MNHEY and CDR2 SVGAGI. The CDR3 length is 13 residues. The CDR3, as DNA: TGTGCCAGCAGATTACTAGTTTCCGACGAGCAGTACTTC. Translating it yields CASRLLVSDEQYF.

The chain has TRBV29-1 and TRBJ2-5; tentatively, D is TRBD1 (5 bases). CDR3 length equals 10 residues. Germline assignment: CDR1 SQVTM and CDR2 ANQGSEA. Trimming left V 6 bases short and J 5 bases short, with 7 bases between. CDR3 region: CSVNRETQYF. The CDR3 nucleotides are TGCAGCGTCAACAGGGAGACCCAGTACTTC. The full variable domain, rest sourced from reference TRBV29-1 and TRBJ2-5, is SAVISQKPSRDICQRGTSLTIQCQVDSQVTMMFWYRQQPGQSLTLIATANQGSEATYESGFVIDKFPISRPNLTFSTLTVSNMSPEDSSIYLCSVNRETQYFGPGTRLLVL.

The V gene is TRBV5-4, the J gene TRBJ1-5; no definite D call. With 0 bases removed from V and 4 bases from J, the gap between germline ends came to 14 bases. This CDR3 is 16 amino acids long. Germline V gene sequence: CDR1 SGHNT, CDR2 YYREEE (reference sequence). CDR3 residues: CASSLAIAGRNQPQHF. The CDR3 bases are TGTGCCAGCAGCTTGGCTATTGCGGGCCGGAATCAGCCCCAGCATTTT.

This chain links TRBV7-8 with TRBJ2-1, with 11 bases identical to TRBD2. Germline V gene data show CDR1 as SGHVS and CDR2 as FQNEAQ. Unmatched junction bases numbered 6, after V lost 2 bases and J lost 9 bases. The length of the CDR3 is 15 residues. CDR3 nucleotides: TGTGCCAGCAGCTTACCCACTAGCGGGAGTTTTGAGCAGTTCTTC. It translates to CASSLPTSGSFEQFF.

The gene calls are TRBV7-9 and TRBJ2-7, with TRBD2 as a possible D gene (5 bases). V gave up 5 bases and J gave up 7 bases, with 12 bases separating them. The germline gives CDR1 SEHNR, CDR2 FQNEAQ (reference sequence). This CDR3 has 12 amino acids. In DNA, the CDR3 is TGTGCCAGCAGCCTGGGAGCTACTGAGCAGTACTTC. It translates to CASSLGATEQYF.

The chain is built from TRBV28 and TRBJ1-5, with D perhaps TRBD1 (5 bases). This CDR3 has 16 amino acids. The V and J ends lost 6 bases and 4 bases respectively, with 19 bases between them. The V gene's germline CDR1 is MDHEN and CDR2 SYDVKM. This chain's CDR3 is CASRRSQGSSNQPQHF. The CDR3, as DNA: TGTGCCAGCAGACGGAGCCAGGGTTCGTCAAATCAGCCCCAGCATTTT.

The J gene is TRBJ1-1, the V gene TRBV29-1, with a tentative D call TRBD1 (5 bases). The CDR3 spans 15 residues. Germline V gene data show CDR1 as SQVTM and CDR2 as ANQGSEA. V shed 3 bases and J shed 0 bases, with 14 bases lying between them. CDR3 sequence: CSVEPRQPLNTEAFF. CDR3 DNA: TGCAGCGTTGAGCCGAGACAGCCCTTGAACACTGAAGCTTTCTTT.

V gene TRBV19 combines with J gene TRBJ1-1; D gene uncertain. V was shortened by 3 bases and J by 1 base, with 12 bases between the two germline ends. Per the germline V gene, CDR1 is LNHDA and CDR2 is SQIVND (reference sequence). The CDR3 runs to 15 residues. The CDR3 protein is CASSIFWSGNTEAFF. DNA for the CDR3: TGTGCCAGTAGTATTTTTTGGTCCGGGAACACTGAAGCTTTCTTT.

This clone was observed a few times. The chain couples TRBV6-5 to TRBJ1-2, with no clear D. Trimming pared 4 bases from V and 4 bases from J, leaving 7 bases between. The CDR3 is 12 residues long. CDR1 and CDR2 (germline): MNHEY, SVGAGI. This chain's CDR3 is CASSSTAYGYTF. As DNA, the CDR3 is TGTGCCAGCAGTTCAACAGCCTATGGCTACACCTTC.

The chain links TRBV7-9 to TRBJ1-4, with 11 bases lining up with TRBD1. The CDR3 loop spans 19 amino acids. Trimming cost V 6 bases and J 5 bases; bases outside gene matches: 17. From germline, CDR1 is SEHNR and CDR2 FQNEAQ (reference sequence). CDR3 region: CASSSTRDRGLRLNEKLFF. The CDR3 coding sequence is TGTGCCAGCAGTTCGACCCGGGACAGGGGGTTACGGCTAAATGAAAAACTGTTTTTT.

The V and J genes are TRBV4-1 and TRBJ2-3; 7 bases fit TRBD2. CDR1 MGHRA and CDR2 YSYEKL come from the germline V gene. Trimming took 3 bases from V and 5 from J; bases not matched to a gene: 8. This CDR3 has 15 residues. The CDR3 loop reads CASSHPLAFRDTQYF. The CDR3, as DNA: TGCGCCAGCAGCCACCCACTAGCGTTCAGAGATACGCAGTATTTT.